This paragraph reports one T cell receptor beta chain. TCRdb passed the 5' RACE reads through MiXCR, listing each CDR3 protein once. Of under 70,000 distinct CDR3 sequences listed, 5.2% are singletons. The data stem from a study of neurological immune-mediated disorders. Germline V gene sequence: CDR1 SGHRS, CDR2 YFSETQ. Trimming took 5 bases from V and 3 from J, leaving 8 bases between them. The CDR3 loop spans 12 amino acids. This rearrangement joins TRBV5-1 to TRBJ1-1; D might be TRBD1 (5 bases). The TCR comes from a woman between 25 and 40 years old with multiple sclerosis. Material: PBMCs. CDR3 in amino acids: CASRGDDTEAFF. The CDR3 bases are TGCGCCAGCAGAGGGGACGACACTGAAGCTTTCTTT.